A selection of T cell receptor beta chains follows, all from one sample in a study of response to subunit inactivated influenza vaccine. One entry per CDR3 protein, called by TCRdb with MiXCR from the RT-PCR reads. The table lists just over 300,000 distinct CDR3 sequences, approximately 23% of them singletons. Specimen: PBMCs from blood, collected roughly 20 months after vaccination. These receptors all stem from a man aged 50-75 years who received an inactivated influenza vaccine. The conserved cysteine and the conserved F or W are not part of the CDR3 here. The order of the fields is J gene, V gene, CDR3 protein.

TRBJ1-1 TRBV20-1 SLSRGGTEAF
TRBJ1-2 TRBV20-1 SASETNYGYT
TRBJ2-1 TRBV20-1 SAFLGSYNEQF
TRBJ1-4 TRBV28 ASSLGGQDEKLF
TRBJ2-1 TRBV6-4 ASSDSPGQGDNEQF
TRBJ2-2 TRBV7-2 ATSVSNTGELF
TRBJ1-2 TRBV12-3/TRBV12-4 ASNKGTAWGPLDGYT
TRBJ1-6 TRBV5-1 ASRPQAAPTNSPLH
TRBJ1-2 TRBV7-9 ASSLDTRGYT
TRBJ1-1 TRBV14 ASSQVWGDTEAF
TRBJ1-4 TRBV5-1 ASSFGQHNEKLF
TRBJ2-4 TRBV4-3 ASSPELARASAKNIQY
TRBJ1-1 TRBV19 ASTRGWGTEAF
TRBJ2-2 TRBV12-3/TRBV12-4 ASSSPGARSGELF
TRBJ1-4 TRBV6-1 ASTRWRGEKLF
TRBJ1-1 TRBV7-2 ASSLGQATMNTEAF
TRBJ1-5 TRBV24-1 ATSDYRAEGNQPQH
TRBJ2-1 TRBV27 ASSLFTSGSIEQF
TRBJ1-1 TRBV5-1 ASSPQGSPGTEAF
TRBJ2-1 TRBV6-2/TRBV6-3 ASSYSLGVLYNEQF
TRBJ1-1 TRBV7-9 ASSLGKVRGPYTEAF
TRBJ2-2 TRBV6-6 ASSPGGELF
TRBJ2-5 TRBV4-3 ASSRAWGPVGETQY